This T cell receptor beta chain is drawn from a study of blood T cell repertoires in COVID-19. Study-level background: Samples came from the United States, Italy and Spain, spanning acute and convalescent COVID-19. The cDNA or gDNA used as material had been derived from T cells, B-cell-depleted T cells, or PBMCs.

In its sample, this clone was seen a few times. Original processing methods: Amplification of reference gene primers provided the estimated nucleated cell counts. Profiled with immunoSEQ multiplex PCR; TCRdb holds only in-frame clones, not every one. That table is the source of V, J and clone size, and D and trimming were worked out from the DNA. In the table there are 65,000 to 75,000 clones, 75% to 80% of which are singletons. The CDR3 consists of 14 residues. Per germline, CDR1 LNHDA and CDR2 SQIVND (reference sequence). With 9 bases clipped from V and 5 bases from J, the junction kept 13 bases outside the gene matches.

This receptor was identified in a human donor in a cohort sampled during active COVID-19. The chain employs TRBV19 and TRBJ2-7; 7 nucleotides line up with TRBD2. Input material: peripheral blood. The CDR3 sequence: CASSRGGSWNEQYF. The CDR3 DNA sequence: TGTGCCAGCTCTAGAGGCGGGAGTTGGAACGAGCAGTACTTC.